Presented here are 20 T cell receptor beta chains from one specimen sequenced in a study of response to subunit inactivated influenza vaccine. Using its own MiXCR run on the RT-PCR reads, TCRdb lists one record per CDR3 protein. The sample has about 500,000 distinct CDR3 sequences, approximately 15% seen once. Sequencing was performed on CD4+ T cells sorted from PBMCs, taken less than 25 months after vaccination. The receptors here all came from a man aged 50-75 years who received an inactivated influenza vaccine.

This clonotype was detected a few times. The chain is built from TRBV24-1 and TRBJ2-3; D uncertain. This CDR3 region has 16 residues. Germline CDR1 is KGHDR and CDR2 is SFDVKD. Trimming removed 12 bases from V and 3 bases from J, with 24 bases in between. CDR3 region: CAATSPGVPRTDTQYF. CDR3 in DNA: TGTGCCGCCACCAGTCCAGGCGTCCCGCGGACAGATACGCAGTATTTT.

The rearrangement joins TRBV2 to TRBJ2-7, with a tentative D call TRBD1 (6 bases). Trimming removed 4 bases at V and 2 bases at J, with 24 bases between. The CDR3 is made up of 18 amino acids. Germline lookup yields CDR1 SNHLY and CDR2 FYNNEI. The CDR3 reads CASSVPQDRDTLPYEQYF. For the CDR3, the DNA is TGTGCCAGCAGTGTCCCACAGGACCGGGACACTTTGCCCTACGAGCAGTACTTC.

The V and J genes are TRBV20-1 and TRBJ1-1; D might be TRBD1 (5 bases). The germline CDR1 and CDR2 sequences are DFQATT and SNEGSKA (reference sequence). The CDR3 runs 14 residues. V lost 3 bases, J lost 2 bases, and 13 bases lay in between. In nucleotides, the CDR3 is TGCAGTGCTAGTCTAGGGGATTTTAACACTGAAGCTTTCTTT. This sequence encodes CSASLGDFNTEAFF.

The table lists this clonotype with a few counts. The chain is built from TRBV12-3 or TRBV12-4 and TRBJ2-7, with D unclear. This CDR3 region has 14 residues. The V end lost 3 bases, the J end lost 5 bases, and 14 bases lay between the germline ends. Here the CDR3 reads CASSFTGERDEQYF. The CDR3 nucleotides are TGTGCCAGCAGTTTTACTGGGGAACGGGACGAGCAGTACTTC.

There are a few counts of this clonotype. The chain joins TRBV20-1 to TRBJ2-2, with D hard to call. CDR3 length: 15 amino acids. V was clipped by 4 bases and J by 2 bases, with 14 bases between them. The germline gives CDR1 DFQATT, CDR2 SNEGSKA (reference sequence). CDR3 in amino acids: CSANTHYPNTGELFF. The CDR3 DNA is TGCAGTGCTAATACCCACTACCCTAACACCGGGGAGCTGTTTTTT.

The rearrangement uses TRBV3-1 and TRBJ2-2; D unresolved. CDR3 length: 14 residues. V was shortened by 6 bases and J by 2 bases, with 10 bases between the two germline ends. Germline CDR1 LGHDT, CDR2 YNNKEL (reference sequence). CDR3 region: CASRSTSNTGELFF. The CDR3 DNA reads TGTGCCAGCAGATCGACTTCCAACACCGGGGAGCTGTTTTTT.

This rearrangement joins TRBV28 to TRBJ2-3; D is possibly TRBD1 or TRBD2 (5 bases each). V lost 5 bases, J lost 5 bases, and 26 bases lay in between. The CDR3 contains 18 residues. Germline CDR1 reads MDHEN; CDR2 reads SYDVKM. The CDR3 DNA reads TGTGCCAGCAGTGCCCACCGCCTCCGGGACCGCCCCAGAGATACGCAGTATTTT. The encoded protein is CASSAHRLRDRPRDTQYF.

CDR3 nucleotide sequence: TGTGCCAGCAGTCGCCCCCCGGCAGATACGCAGTATTTT. This translates into CASSRPPADTQYF. The chain links TRBV28 to TRBJ2-3; no clear D. This CDR3 contains 13 residues. Germline loops: CDR1 MDHEN, CDR2 SYDVKM. V dropped 5 bases and J dropped 4 bases, with 10 bases sitting between them.

V usage is TRBV12-3 or TRBV12-4 and J usage is TRBJ1-4, with D perhaps TRBD1 (6 bases). V lost 5 bases and J 5 bases, leaving 6 bases between the germline ends. This CDR3 has 12 residues. The CDR3: CASSTGNEKLFF. The CDR3 nucleotides are TGTGCCAGCAGTACAGGGAATGAAAAACTGTTTTTT.

This chain connects TRBV20-1 to TRBJ2-1; weak D call: TRBD2 (7 bases). Germline V lookup: CDR1 DFQATT, CDR2 SNEGSKA (reference sequence). CDR3 size: 20 residues. V dropped 0 bases and J dropped 5 bases, with 29 bases sitting between them. The DNA for the CDR3 is TGCAGTGCTAGAGATCTGGTGAGGCTAGCGGAGGGGGAGTTCGACAATGAGCAGTTCTTC. Its translation is CSARDLVRLAEGEFDNEQFF.

This clonotype has just a few counts. This chain uses TRBV10-3 with TRBJ2-3, with TRBD2 as a possible D gene (5 bases). V dropped 4 bases and J dropped 4 bases, with 12 bases sitting between them. This CDR3 comprises 14 residues. Germline V gene sequence: CDR1 ENHRY, CDR2 SYGVKD. The chain's CDR3 is CAISGGRHADTQYF. The CDR3 DNA reads TGTGCCATCAGTGGAGGGCGTCATGCAGATACGCAGTATTTT.

The chain carries TRBV7-2 and TRBJ2-7; D call uncertain. The V gene's germline CDR1 is SGHTA and CDR2 FQGNSA. The CDR3 contains 13 residues. Trimming took 5 bases from V and 3 from J, leaving 11 bases between them. The CDR3, as DNA: TGTGCCAGCAGCGGCCGAAACAGCTACGAGCAGTACTTC. Translated: CASSGRNSYEQYF.

This clonotype has only a few counts. A much larger clone is a single base away; this may be a read error. The chain combines TRBV4-1 with TRBJ1-2; D ambiguous. The CDR3 loop spans 16 amino acids. Germline V gene sequence: CDR1 MGHRA, CDR2 YSYEKL. CDR3 nucleotide sequence: TGCGTCAGCAGCCAAGATCTTAATGTCGGTGGAAATGGCTACACCTTC. It is translated as CVSSQDLNVGGNGYTF.

V usage is TRBV20-1 and J usage is TRBJ2-3; TRBD2 aligns across 12 bases. The V and J ends lost 2 bases and 4 bases, in that order; junction bases with no gene match: 1. The CDR3 length is 14 residues. From germline, CDR1 is DFQATT and CDR2 SNEGSKA (reference sequence). This CDR3 reads CSARLAGGPDTQYF. CDR3 sequence (DNA): TGCAGTGCTAGACTAGCGGGGGGGCCAGATACGCAGTATTTT.

This clonotype was counted only a few times. This chain uses TRBV5-1 with TRBJ2-7; 8 bases are shared with TRBD1. Losses at the gene ends were 4 bases for V and 6 bases for J; bases not matched to a gene: 3. CDR1 is SGHRS and CDR2 is YFSETQ in the germline V gene. This CDR3 region has 12 residues. CDR3 sequence reads: CASSGQGLEQYF. The CDR3 DNA reads as TGCGCCAGCAGCGGACAGGGACTCGAGCAGTACTTC. Together with reference TRBV5-1 and TRBJ2-7, the CDR3 gives the full variable domain: KAGVTQTPRYLIKTRGQQVTLSCSPISGHRSVSWYQQTPGQGLQFLFEYFSETQRNKGNFPGRFSGRQFSNSRSEMNVSTLELGDSALYLCASSGQGLEQYFGPGTRLTVT.

This chain joins TRBV7-2 and TRBJ2-2; D ambiguous. Germline lookup yields CDR1 SGHTA and CDR2 FQGNSA. V lost 2 bases and J 4 bases, leaving 8 bases between the germline ends. This CDR3 is built from 14 residues. The CDR3 region is CASSLMRSTGELFF. In DNA form, the CDR3 reads TGTGCCAGCAGCTTAATGAGGAGCACCGGGGAGCTGTTTTTT.

This clonotype was counted only a few times. V is TRBV6-5 and J is TRBJ2-5, with 8 bases fitting TRBD2. The CDR3 spans 17 residues. Germline values: CDR1 MNHEY, CDR2 SVGAGI. Trimming removed 4 bases from V and 2 bases from J; junction bases left unmatched: 12. CDR3: CASSSGGAGDLQETQYF. Here the CDR3 DNA reads TGTGCCAGCAGTTCCGGGGGGGCAGGGGACTTGCAAGAGACCCAGTACTTC.

V and J are TRBV12-3 or TRBV12-4 and TRBJ2-2; D could derive from TRBD1 or TRBD2 (5 bases each). This CDR3 has 14 residues. Trimming pared 4 bases from V and 9 bases from J, leaving 15 bases between. The CDR3 region is CASSSFGTSRELFF. The CDR3 DNA sequence: TGTGCCAGCAGTTCGTTCGGGACCAGCCGGGAGCTGTTTTTT.

The chain carries TRBV20-1 and TRBJ2-5; 8 nucleotides agree with TRBD1. This CDR3 contains 15 residues. Unmatched junction bases numbered 8, after V lost 4 bases and J lost 1 base. CDR1 is DFQATT and CDR2 is SNEGSKA in the germline V gene (reference sequence). In nucleotides, the CDR3 is TGCAGTGCTATGGCCACCGGGACAGGCCAAGAGACCCAGTACTTC. It is translated as CSAMATGTGQETQYF.

For this clonotype: A much larger clone differs from this one at a single base, so this may be a read error. V is TRBV5-6 and J is TRBJ2-5; TRBD2 is a possible D gene (6 bases). The CDR3 is 15 residues long. In germline, CDR1 is SGHDT, CDR2 YYEEEE. CDR3 region: CASSYLLRREDTQYF. Written as DNA, the CDR3 is TGTGCCAGCAGCTACCTCCTGCGGCGGGAAGATACCCAGTACTTC. The complete variable domain, with remaining parts taken from reference TRBV5-6 and TRBJ2-5, reads DAGVTQSPTHLIKTRGQQVTLRCSPKSGHDTVSWYQQALGQGPQFIFQYYEEEERQRGNFPDRFSGHQFPNYSSELNVNALLLGDSALYLCASSYLLRREDTQYFGPGTRLLVL.